This is a list of T cell receptor beta chains from one sample in a study of blood T cell repertoires in COVID-19. Assay used: immunoSEQ multiplex PCR; TCRdb lists only in-frame clones, some missing. The profile shows roughly 380,000 clones, about 80% of them singletons. The sample was peripheral blood. These TCRs come from a human donor with acute or convalescent COVID-19. The donor label of this sample is uncertain. Each CDR3 is given with its conserved first and last residue. The D gene is left open where the match is weak.

.,TRBV7-7,CASSSAVGRGNEQFF
TRBD1,TRBV27,CASRPLDRGGQETQYF
TRBD1,TRBV4-2,CASSQLLDRTYGYTF
TRBD1,TRBV7-9,CASSLGTGYGYTF
TRBD1,TRBV5-1,CASSPGEGGGTEAFF
.,TRBV30,CVWSPGENQPQHF
TRBD1,TRBV28,CASSAGQGHTEAFF
.,TRBV10-1,CATSREYNSPLHF
.,TRBV6-6,CASSPGQNTEAFF
TRBD1,TRBV27,CASSPRTGGLNQPQHF
.,TRBV28,CASSLLGLGEKLFF
TRBD2,TRBV3-1/TRBV3-2,CASTRSGASYNEQFF
TRBD1,TRBV6-5,CASSHRDRATGELFF
TRBD1,TRBV11-2,CASSLETGLGTGMRGYTF
.,TRBV28,CASSFSGSYNSPLHF
.,TRBV11-2,CASSPPRGSTEAFF
.,TRBV21-1,CATPRRDREQTQYF
TRBD2,TRBV7-6,CASSQAGGTATDTQYF
.,TRBV5-4,CASSSHTENTEAFF
TRBD2,TRBV19,CASRLAGETQYF
TRBD2,TRBV9,CASSPRGGEVLYNEQFF
TRBD1,TRBV5-1,CASSLGDREETQYF
TRBD1,TRBV19,CASSTGQGYGYTF
.,TRBV5-6,CASTLLHLAGTDTQYF
.,TRBV15,CATSLVGQPTELVKNEQFF
TRBD1,TRBV20-1,CSASGQGAFSGNTIYF
.,TRBV2,CASSDPPGFGYGYTF
TRBD1,TRBV7-9,CASSLGTGMDGLVF